Each of the 22 T cell receptor beta chains below was sequenced from the same sample in a study of T cell responses to AZD1222 COVID-19 vaccine. Here immunoSEQ multiplex PCR was the method, and the copy in TCRdb shows in-frame clones only, minus some. The table shows 150,000 to 200,000 clones, with about 94% occurring only once. The source material was peripheral blood, sampled on day 0 of AZD1222 vaccination. The receptors come from an adult in good health.

The rearrangement links TRBV11-2 to TRBJ1-5, with TRBD1 matching over 9 bases. The V gene end was trimmed by 2 bases and the J gene end by 6 bases; junction bases not matched to a gene: 8. Germline lookup yields CDR1 SGHAT and CDR2 FQNNGV. This CDR3 is 16 amino acids long. Here the CDR3 DNA reads TGTGCCAGCAGCTTACATGGACAGGGGTTCGGTCAGCCCCAGCATTTT. It encodes CASSLHGQGFGQPQHF.

A word on this clone: One end of the junction does not line up with germline, which may come from a read error. The V and J genes are TRBV7-7 and TRBJ2-7, with 8 bases aligning to TRBD2. This CDR3 region has 15 residues. CDR1 SSHAT and CDR2 FNYEAQ come from the germline V gene (reference sequence). CDR3 nucleotides: TGTGCTAGCAGCCCTCGGGGGGGGTCGATCCACGAGCAGTACTTC. This translates into CASSPRGGSIHEQYF.

The J gene is TRBJ1-1, the V gene TRBV6-4; 8 nucleotides align to TRBD1. The V segment lost 9 bases and the J segment 1 base; nucleotides outside the gene matches: 4. From germline, CDR1 is MRHNA and CDR2 SNTAGT. There are 13 residues in the CDR3. In DNA, the CDR3 is TGTGCCAGGGGACAGGTCAAGAACACTGAAGCTTTCTTT. Translated, it gives CARGQVKNTEAFF.

This chain uses TRBV30 with TRBJ1-1; D is perhaps TRBD1 (5 bases). Deletions cut 2 bases from V and 6 bases from J, with 19 bases between. This CDR3 is built from 15 residues. Germline V lookup: CDR1 GTSNPN, CDR2 SVGIG (reference sequence). The CDR3 sequence is CAWSRSGRAGAEAFF. The CDR3 DNA follows: TGTGCCTGGAGTCGGTCCGGCAGGGCCGGAGCTGAAGCTTTCTTT.

V gene TRBV9 combines with J gene TRBJ1-2; the D is unclear. The CDR3 spans 14 residues. CDR1 SGDLS and CDR2 YYNGEE come from the germline V gene. V lost 2 bases and J lost 3, with 11 bases in between. CDR3 in DNA: TGTGCCAGCAGCGTGCGAGGGCTGGACTATGGCTACACCTTC. Translation: CASSVRGLDYGYTF. Based on the CDR3 plus reference TRBV9 and TRBJ1-2, the full variable domain is DSGVTQTPKHLITATGQRVTLRCSPRSGDLSVYWYQQSLDQGLQFLIQYYNGEERAKGNILERFSAQQFPDLHSELNLSSLELGDSALYFCASSVRGLDYGYTFGSGTRLTVV.

This sequence joins TRBV28 and TRBJ2-7; D perhaps matches TRBD2 (5 bases). Per germline, CDR1 MDHEN and CDR2 SYDVKM. Trimming shortened V by 4 bases and J by 5 bases, and 18 bases separated the two germline ends. There are 15 residues in the CDR3. CDR3 coding DNA: TGTGCCAGCAGTTCCGTCTTTCGATCCGGGGACGAGCAGTACTTC. Translating it yields CASSSVFRSGDEQYF.

The rearrangement uses TRBV9 and TRBJ2-3; maybe TRBD2 (5 bases). Germline V lookup: CDR1 SGDLS, CDR2 YYNGEE. This CDR3 comprises 14 residues. V shed 2 bases and J shed 4 bases, with 11 bases lying between them. The CDR3 loop is CASSVMDSADTQYF. The CDR3, as DNA: TGTGCCAGCAGCGTGATGGACTCCGCAGATACGCAGTATTTT.

The V gene is TRBV28, the J gene TRBJ2-7, with 9 bases that match TRBD1. The V segment lost 4 bases and the J segment 2 bases; nucleotides outside the gene matches: 6. There are 15 residues in the CDR3. The V gene's germline CDR1 is MDHEN and CDR2 SYDVKM. DNA of the CDR3: TGTGCCAGCAGTTCGGACAGGGGCCCTCCCTACGAGCAGTACTTC. Its translation: CASSSDRGPPYEQYF.

The chain combines TRBV19 with TRBJ2-1; 7 bases fit TRBD2. The ends lost 5 bases at V and 4 bases at J; junction bases unmatched: 5. Germline loops: CDR1 LNHDA, CDR2 SQIVND (reference sequence). CDR3 length: 14 amino acids. CDR3 DNA: TGTGCCAGTAGTCCCAGCGGGGTATACAATGAGCAGTTCTTC. This sequence encodes CASSPSGVYNEQFF. Full variable domain (rest looked up from reference TRBV19 and TRBJ2-1): DGGITQSPKYLFRKEGQNVTLSCEQNLNHDAMYWYRQDPGQGLRLIYYSQIVNDFQKGDIAEGYSVSREKKESFPLTVTSAQKNPTAFYLCASSPSGVYNEQFFGPGTRLTVL.

The chain joins TRBV7-2 to TRBJ2-2; a weak D match, TRBD2 (6 bases). In germline, CDR1 is SGHTA, CDR2 FQGNSA. Between the trimmed V and J ends, which lost 0 bases and 4 bases, there was a span of 6 bases. This CDR3 is built from 14 residues. The DNA for the CDR3 is TGTGCCAGCAGCTTAGCGGGAGGCACCGGGGAGCTGTTTTTT. Its translation: CASSLAGGTGELFF.

The rearrangement uses TRBV4-1 and TRBJ1-1, with TRBD1 as a possible D gene (6 bases). Trimming stripped 5 bases from V and 3 bases from J, with 13 bases between. The CDR3 length is 14 residues. Germline V gives CDR1 MGHRA, CDR2 YSYEKL. This CDR3 reads CASSSYRVHTEAFF. CDR3 sequence (DNA): TGCGCCAGCAGCTCATACAGGGTGCACACTGAAGCTTTCTTT.

The chain combines TRBV1 with TRBJ2-7. TRBV1 represents a pseudogene. The CDR3 is made up of 10 amino acids. This chain's CDR3 is CTSSLGEQYF. The CDR3 DNA follows: TGCACCAGCAGCCTGGGCGAGCAGTACTTC.

Only one count was recorded for this clone. This chain joins TRBV27 and TRBJ2-7; D tentatively reads TRBD1 or TRBD2 (5 bases each). The CDR3 is 16 residues long. CDR1 is MNHEY and CDR2 is SMNVEV in the germline V gene (reference sequence). V lost 6 bases and J 2 bases, leaving 20 bases between the germline ends. CDR3 sequence reads: CASRKSEGRLPYEQYF. In DNA, the CDR3 is TGTGCCAGCAGAAAAAGTGAGGGGCGTCTGCCCTACGAGCAGTACTTC.

The V call is TRBV7-2, the J call TRBJ1-2; TRBD1 agrees at 7 bases. With 3 bases clipped from V and 4 bases from J, the junction kept 5 bases outside the gene matches. The CDR3 has 14 residues. CDR1 is SGHTA and CDR2 is FQGNSA in the germline V gene. CDR3 sequence reads: CASSFGTALYGYTF. As DNA, the CDR3 is TGTGCCAGCAGCTTCGGGACAGCCCTCTATGGCTACACCTTC.

V and J are TRBV13 and TRBJ2-7; D is possibly TRBD2 (6 bases). This CDR3 has 15 amino acids. Germline V gives CDR1 PRHDT, CDR2 FYEKMQ (reference sequence). The V gene lost 5 bases and the J gene lost 0 bases, with 14 bases spanning the gap. The CDR3 is CASSPGAGLSYEQYF. CDR3 DNA: TGTGCCAGCAGCCCCGGAGCGGGCCTCTCCTACGAGCAGTACTTC.

The chain has TRBV20-1 and TRBJ2-7; 8 nucleotides match TRBD1. This CDR3 has 11 amino acids. V lost 6 bases, J lost 6 bases, and 4 bases stayed unmatched. Germline V gives CDR1 DFQATT, CDR2 SNEGSKA (reference sequence). This CDR3 reads CSARTGSEQYF. CDR3 in DNA: TGCAGTGCCCGGACAGGGTCCGAGCAGTACTTC.

The chain recombines TRBV10-3 with TRBJ1-2, with D hard to call. Looked up from germline, CDR1 is ENHRY and CDR2 is SYGVKD. V lost 1 base, J lost 6 bases, and 18 bases lay in between. CDR3 length: 16 residues. The CDR3: CAISELLKSSENGYTF. CDR3 in DNA: TGTGCCATCAGTGAGTTGCTTAAGTCCTCGGAGAATGGCTACACCTTC.

The J gene is TRBJ1-6, the V gene TRBV28; 11 bases map to TRBD1. The V gene's germline CDR1 is MDHEN and CDR2 SYDVKM. The CDR3 has 17 residues. J gave up 10 bases and V 4 bases, and 12 bases lay outside the gene matches. CDR3 residues: CASSSGQGVVFQSPLHF. The DNA for the CDR3 is TGTGCCAGCAGTTCGGGACAGGGGGTGGTTTTTCAGTCACCCCTCCACTTT.

This chain uses TRBV7-8 with TRBJ1-2, with D possibly being TRBD1 (5 bases). Trimming removed 2 bases from V and 2 bases from J, with 9 bases in between. Germline lookup yields CDR1 SGHVS and CDR2 FQNEAQ. This CDR3 has 14 residues. The CDR3 loop is CASSLLAGNYGYTF. The CDR3 DNA reads as TGTGCCAGCAGCTTACTGGCAGGGAACTATGGCTACACCTTC. The full variable domain, completed using reference TRBV7-8 and TRBJ1-2, is GAGVSQSPRYKVAKRGQDVALRCDPISGHVSLFWYQQALGQGPEFLTYFQNEAQLDKSGLPSDRFFAERPEGSVSTLKIQRTQQEDSAVYLCASSLLAGNYGYTFGSGTRLTVV.

This clone has only one observation. The V and J genes are TRBV19 and TRBJ1-1; D is perhaps TRBD1 (5 bases). CDR1 and CDR2 (germline): LNHDA, SQIVND (reference sequence). Trimming pared 3 bases from V and 6 bases from J, leaving 11 bases between. CDR3 length: 13 residues. The CDR3 DNA sequence: TGTGCCAGTAGTATCCGGGGGAAGGCTGAAGCTTTCTTT. It translates to CASSIRGKAEAFF.

V gene TRBV10-3 combines with J gene TRBJ2-3, with 11 bases aligning to TRBD2. The V segment lost 6 bases and the J segment 3 bases; nucleotides outside the gene matches: 5. This CDR3 contains 15 residues. Germline V gene lookup returns CDR1 ENHRY and CDR2 SYGVKD. The DNA for the CDR3 is TGTGCCATCAGGGAACTAGCGGGAGCAACAGATACGCAGTATTTT. It encodes CAIRELAGATDTQYF.

The V and J genes are TRBV10-2 and TRBJ1-1; D might be TRBD1 (5 bases). The CDR3 loop spans 12 amino acids. The germline CDR1 and CDR2 sequences are WSHSY and SAAADI. Between the trimmed V and J ends, which lost 4 bases and 4 bases, there was a span of 7 bases. The CDR3 loop is CASSGGATEAFF. In DNA form, the CDR3 reads TGCGCCAGCAGTGGTGGGGCCACTGAAGCTTTCTTT.